This T cell receptor beta chain was profiled in a study of cytomegalovirus exposure and HLA in healthy donors. The PCR used 60 Vbeta and 13 Jbeta primers. TCRdb keeps only in-frame clones here, not all; method: immunoSEQ multiplex PCR. The table includes 210,000 or so clones, about 74% detected once. The CDR3 sequence is 12 residues long. The ends were cut back, 5 bases at V and 2 bases at J, with 8 bases in the middle. From germline, CDR1 is SGHRS and CDR2 YFSETQ. Healthy people donating bone marrow made up the donors. The V and J genes are TRBV5-1 and TRBJ2-7; D is unresolved. The material sequenced was PBMCs. The source of this sequence is a man between 35 and 55 years old in good health and CMV-seronegative. The CDR3 sequence is CASRSSTYEQYF. The CDR3 DNA sequence: TGCGCCAGCAGGAGTTCCACCTACGAGCAGTACTTC.